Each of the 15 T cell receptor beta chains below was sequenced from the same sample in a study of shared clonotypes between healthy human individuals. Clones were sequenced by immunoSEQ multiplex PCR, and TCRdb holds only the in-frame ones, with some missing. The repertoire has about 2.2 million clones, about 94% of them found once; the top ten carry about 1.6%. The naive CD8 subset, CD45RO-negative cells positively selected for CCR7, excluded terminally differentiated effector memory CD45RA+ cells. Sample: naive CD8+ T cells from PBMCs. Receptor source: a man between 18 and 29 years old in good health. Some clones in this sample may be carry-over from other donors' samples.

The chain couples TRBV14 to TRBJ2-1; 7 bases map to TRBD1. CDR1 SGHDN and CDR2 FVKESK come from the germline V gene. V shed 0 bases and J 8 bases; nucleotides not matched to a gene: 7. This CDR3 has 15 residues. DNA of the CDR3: TGTGCCAGCAGCCAAGATAGGTCAGGGGGACATGAGCAGTTCTTC. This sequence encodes CASSQDRSGGHEQFF.

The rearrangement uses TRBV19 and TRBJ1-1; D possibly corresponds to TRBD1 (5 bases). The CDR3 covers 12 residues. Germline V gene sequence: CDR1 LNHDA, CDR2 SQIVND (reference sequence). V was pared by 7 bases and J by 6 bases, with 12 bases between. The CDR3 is CASKGSWAEAFF. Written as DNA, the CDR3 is TGTGCCAGTAAGGGGAGTTGGGCTGAAGCTTTCTTT. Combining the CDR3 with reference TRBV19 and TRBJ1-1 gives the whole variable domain DGGITQSPKYLFRKEGQNVTLSCEQNLNHDAMYWYRQDPGQGLRLIYYSQIVNDFQKGDIAEGYSVSREKKESFPLTVTSAQKNPTAFYLCASKGSWAEAFFGQGTRLTVV.

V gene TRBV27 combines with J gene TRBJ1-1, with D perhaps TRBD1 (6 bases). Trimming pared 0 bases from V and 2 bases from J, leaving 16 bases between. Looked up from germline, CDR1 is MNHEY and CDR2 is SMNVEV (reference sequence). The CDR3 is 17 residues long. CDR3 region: CASSLSMWEGENTEAFF. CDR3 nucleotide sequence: TGTGCCAGCAGTTTATCGATGTGGGAGGGGGAAAACACTGAAGCTTTCTTT.

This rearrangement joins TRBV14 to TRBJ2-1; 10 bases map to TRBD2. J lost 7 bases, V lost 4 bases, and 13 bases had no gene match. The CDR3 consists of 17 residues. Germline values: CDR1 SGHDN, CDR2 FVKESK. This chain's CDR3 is CASSPRAGGPKLNEQFF. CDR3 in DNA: TGTGCCAGCAGCCCGCGAGCGGGAGGGCCAAAGTTAAATGAGCAGTTCTTC.

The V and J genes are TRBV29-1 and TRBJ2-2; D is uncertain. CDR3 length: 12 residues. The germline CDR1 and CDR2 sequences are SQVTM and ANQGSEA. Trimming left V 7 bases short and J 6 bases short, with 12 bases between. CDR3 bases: TGCAGCGCTACATACTGGTCCGGGGAGCTGTTTTTT. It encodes CSATYWSGELFF.

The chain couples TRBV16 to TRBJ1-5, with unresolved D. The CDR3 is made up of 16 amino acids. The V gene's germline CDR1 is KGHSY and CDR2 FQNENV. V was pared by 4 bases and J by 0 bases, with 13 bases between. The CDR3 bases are TGTGCCAGCAGCCTATCGGGCTCCGATAGCAATCAGCCCCAGCATTTT. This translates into CASSLSGSDSNQPQHF. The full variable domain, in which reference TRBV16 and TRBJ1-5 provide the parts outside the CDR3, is GEEVAQTPKHLVRGEGQKAKLYCAPIKGHSYVFWYQQVLKNEFKFLISFQNENVFDETGMPKERFSAKCLPNSPCSLEIQATKLEDSAVYFCASSLSGSDSNQPQHFGDGTRLSIL.

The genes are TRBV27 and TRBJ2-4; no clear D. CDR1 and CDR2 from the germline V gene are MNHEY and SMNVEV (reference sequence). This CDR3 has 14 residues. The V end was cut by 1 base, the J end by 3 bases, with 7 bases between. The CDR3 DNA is TGTGCCAGCAGTTTATTTGCGAACAAAAACATTCAGTACTTC. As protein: CASSLFANKNIQYF.

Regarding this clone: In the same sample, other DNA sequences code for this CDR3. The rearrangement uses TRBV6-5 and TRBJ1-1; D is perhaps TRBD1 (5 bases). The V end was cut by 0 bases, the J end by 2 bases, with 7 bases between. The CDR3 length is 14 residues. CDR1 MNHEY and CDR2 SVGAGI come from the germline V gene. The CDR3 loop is CASSYSGGNTEAFF. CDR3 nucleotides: TGTGCCAGCAGTTACTCTGGGGGAAACACTGAAGCTTTCTTT.

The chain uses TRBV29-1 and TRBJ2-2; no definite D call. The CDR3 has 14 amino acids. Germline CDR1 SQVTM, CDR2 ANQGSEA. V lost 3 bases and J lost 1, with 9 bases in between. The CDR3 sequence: CSVDGEVNTGELFF. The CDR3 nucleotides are TGCAGCGTTGATGGAGAAGTGAACACCGGGGAGCTGTTTTTT.

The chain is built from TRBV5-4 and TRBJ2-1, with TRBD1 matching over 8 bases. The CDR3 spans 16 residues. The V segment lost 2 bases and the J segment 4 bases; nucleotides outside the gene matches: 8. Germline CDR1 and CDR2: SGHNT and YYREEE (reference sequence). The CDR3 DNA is TGTGCCAGCAGCTTTCGACCGGACAGGGAATACAATGAGCAGTTCTTC. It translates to CASSFRPDREYNEQFF.

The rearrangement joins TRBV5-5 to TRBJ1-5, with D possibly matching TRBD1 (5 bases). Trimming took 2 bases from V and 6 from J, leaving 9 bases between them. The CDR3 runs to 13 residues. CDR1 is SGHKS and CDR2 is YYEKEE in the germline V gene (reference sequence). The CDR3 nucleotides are TGTGCCAGCAGCTTTTGGGGGGTTCAGCCCCAGCATTTT. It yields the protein CASSFWGVQPQHF.

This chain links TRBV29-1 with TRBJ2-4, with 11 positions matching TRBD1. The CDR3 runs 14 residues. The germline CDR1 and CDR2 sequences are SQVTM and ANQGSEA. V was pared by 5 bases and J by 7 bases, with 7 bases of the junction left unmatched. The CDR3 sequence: CSVSGQGVFNIQYF. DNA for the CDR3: TGCAGCGTTTCGGGACAGGGGGTATTCAACATTCAGTACTTC.

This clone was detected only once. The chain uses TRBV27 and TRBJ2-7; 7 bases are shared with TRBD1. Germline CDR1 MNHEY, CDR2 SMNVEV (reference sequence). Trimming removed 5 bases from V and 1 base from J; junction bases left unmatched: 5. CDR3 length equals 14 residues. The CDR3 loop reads CASSIGQASYEQYF. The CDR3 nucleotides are TGTGCCAGCAGTATCGGACAGGCGTCCTACGAGCAGTACTTC.

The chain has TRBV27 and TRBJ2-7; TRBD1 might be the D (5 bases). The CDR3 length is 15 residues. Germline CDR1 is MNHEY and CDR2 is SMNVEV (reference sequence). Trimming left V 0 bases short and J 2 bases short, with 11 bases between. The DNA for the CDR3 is TGTGCCAGCAGTTTATCCCCAGGGCGGACCTACGAGCAGTACTTC. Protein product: CASSLSPGRTYEQYF.

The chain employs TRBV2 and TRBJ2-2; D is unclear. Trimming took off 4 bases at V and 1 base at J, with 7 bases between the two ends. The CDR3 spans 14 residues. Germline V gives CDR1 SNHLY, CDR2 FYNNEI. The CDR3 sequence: CASSVGVNTGELFF. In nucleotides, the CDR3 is TGTGCCAGCAGTGTTGGCGTGAACACCGGGGAGCTGTTTTTT.